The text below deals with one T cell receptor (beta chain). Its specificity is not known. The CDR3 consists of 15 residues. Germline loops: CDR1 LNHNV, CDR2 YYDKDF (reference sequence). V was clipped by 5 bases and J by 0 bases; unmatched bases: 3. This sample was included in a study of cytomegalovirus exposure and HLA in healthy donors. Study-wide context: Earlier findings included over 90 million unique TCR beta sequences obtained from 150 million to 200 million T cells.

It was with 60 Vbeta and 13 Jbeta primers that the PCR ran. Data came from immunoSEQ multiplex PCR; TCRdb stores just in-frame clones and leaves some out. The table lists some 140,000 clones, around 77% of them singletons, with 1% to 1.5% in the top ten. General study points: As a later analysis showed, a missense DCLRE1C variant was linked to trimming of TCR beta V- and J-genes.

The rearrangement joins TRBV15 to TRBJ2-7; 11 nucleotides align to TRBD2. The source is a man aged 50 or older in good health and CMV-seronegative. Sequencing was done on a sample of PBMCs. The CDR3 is CATSLAGGLSYEQYF. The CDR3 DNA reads TGTGCCACCAGCCTAGCGGGGGGCCTCTCCTACGAGCAGTACTTC.